Listed below are T cell receptor beta chains from one sample, sequenced in a study of cytomegalovirus exposure and HLA in healthy donors. TCRdb keeps only in-frame clones here, not all; method: immunoSEQ multiplex PCR. The sample includes about 59,000 clones, 89% of them seen just once. Sequenced sample: PBMCs. The receptors originated from a man aged 25 to 40 in good health and CMV-seropositive. Each CDR3 is given with its conserved first and last residue. Each record gives: J gene, V gene, CDR3 protein.

J gene: TRBJ2-7; V gene: TRBV18; CDR3 protein: CASSSGTSGSREQYF
J gene: TRBJ1-1; V gene: TRBV29-1; CDR3 protein: CSVVGQGARGTEAFF
J gene: TRBJ2-7; V gene: TRBV27; CDR3 protein: CASSAGFLSGHLYEQYF
J gene: TRBJ1-2; V gene: TRBV19; CDR3 protein: CASSIATTNYGYTF
J gene: TRBJ1-4; V gene: TRBV6-1; CDR3 protein: CASTGTGSNEKLFF
J gene: TRBJ2-2; V gene: TRBV5-8; CDR3 protein: CASSNRNTGELFF
J gene: TRBJ2-3; V gene: TRBV11-2; CDR3 protein: CASSPGLAVDTQYF
J gene: TRBJ2-1; V gene: TRBV30; CDR3 protein: CAWSYGGGYNEQFF
J gene: TRBJ2-7; V gene: TRBV6-1; CDR3 protein: CASRVRGKSSEQYF
J gene: TRBJ2-5; V gene: TRBV10-2; CDR3 protein: CASSAPPAGEETQYF
J gene: TRBJ2-7; V gene: TRBV10-3; CDR3 protein: CAISDGRTITYEQYF
J gene: TRBJ2-3; V gene: TRBV18; CDR3 protein: CASSPRLAGYTDTQYF
J gene: TRBJ2-7; V gene: TRBV30; CDR3 protein: CAWSVQGEDEQYF
J gene: TRBJ1-1; V gene: TRBV5-5; CDR3 protein: CASSPGQGADTEAFF
J gene: TRBJ2-7; V gene: TRBV11-3; CDR3 protein: CASSLYQRGSYEQYF
J gene: TRBJ1-4; V gene: TRBV5-1; CDR3 protein: CASSGTGVNEKLFF
J gene: TRBJ2-1; V gene: TRBV9; CDR3 protein: CASGSGRASYNEQFF
J gene: TRBJ1-6; V gene: TRBV14; CDR3 protein: CASSQLRGDNSPLHF
J gene: TRBJ2-7; V gene: TRBV6-6; CDR3 protein: CASSYSSGGTYEQYF
J gene: TRBJ1-2; V gene: TRBV18; CDR3 protein: CASSLSYGYTF